Described below is a single T cell receptor beta chain sequence and its context. The antigen remains unidentified. Other DNA sequences within the sample encode an identical CDR3. This record belongs to a study of shared clonotypes between healthy human individuals. At deep level, the assay was performed. Measured with immunoSEQ multiplex PCR; TCRdb has only the in-frame clones, and not every one. The data show some 2,000,000 clones, around 95% seen once. Study-wide results and caveats: Estimated richness was generally greater in naive than memory subsets. Among donors, clonotype sharing was expected to be affected by sequencing depth. Non-shared clonotypes had lower generation probabilities than clonotypes shared by all four sorted-subset donors.

Germline CDR1 and CDR2: MNHNS and SASEGT. The CDR3 totals 11 residues. V lost 1 base and J lost 6, with 4 bases in between. Sequencing was done on a sample of naive CD4+ T cells sorted from blood. Regarding subset: CD45RA+ positively selected. The clonotype originates from a man between 18 and 29 years old in good health. The rearrangement joins TRBV6-1 to TRBJ2-7; D uncertain. The CDR3 DNA reads TGTGCCAGCAGTGAAGTGGCCGAGCAGTACTTC. It translates to CASSEVAEQYF.